This T cell receptor (beta chain) emerged from a study of memory CD4+ T cells and cytomegalovirus serostatus. Germline CDR1 and CDR2: KGHSH and LQKENI. V dropped 2 bases and J dropped 11 bases, with 18 bases sitting between them. The CDR3 is made up of 14 amino acids. Assay used: immunoSEQ multiplex PCR; TCRdb lists only in-frame clones, some missing. The data show 75,000 to 90,000 clones, more than 70% seen once. Single viable CD3+CD4+CD8-CD45RO+ cells were sorted as the memory CD4+ T cells. Source material: memory CD4+ T cells from blood. This TCR was sampled from an adult in good health and CMV-seronegative. The chain recombines TRBV18 with TRBJ1-1; D may be TRBD1 (6 bases). The CDR3, as DNA: TGTGCCAGCTCACCAATACGACAGGCCCGTGAGGCTTTCTTT. This encodes CASSPIRQAREAFF.